The T cell receptor (beta chain) described here comes from a study of blood T cell repertoires in COVID-19. The overall study: Sources were T cells, B-cell-depleted T cells, or PBMCs; the material itself was cDNA or gDNA.

Germline V lookup: CDR1 SEHNR, CDR2 FQNEAQ (reference sequence). V lost 0 bases, J lost 3 bases, and 21 bases lay in between. The CDR3 runs 18 residues. The repertoire was sequenced with immunoSEQ multiplex PCR; TCRdb's copy has only in-frame clones and lacks some. The repertoire consists of about 80,000 clones, with roughly 80% occurring once and the leading ten covering approximately 33%. This clonotype originated in a woman aged 70 to 79 with acute or convalescent COVID-19. The sample comprised peripheral blood. The chain uses TRBV7-9 and TRBJ2-7; maybe TRBD1 (5 bases). The CDR3 loop reads CASSLASLSQGNIYEQYF. The CDR3 nucleotides read TGTGCCAGCAGCTTAGCTTCGCTGAGTCAGGGAAATATCTACGAGCAGTACTTC.